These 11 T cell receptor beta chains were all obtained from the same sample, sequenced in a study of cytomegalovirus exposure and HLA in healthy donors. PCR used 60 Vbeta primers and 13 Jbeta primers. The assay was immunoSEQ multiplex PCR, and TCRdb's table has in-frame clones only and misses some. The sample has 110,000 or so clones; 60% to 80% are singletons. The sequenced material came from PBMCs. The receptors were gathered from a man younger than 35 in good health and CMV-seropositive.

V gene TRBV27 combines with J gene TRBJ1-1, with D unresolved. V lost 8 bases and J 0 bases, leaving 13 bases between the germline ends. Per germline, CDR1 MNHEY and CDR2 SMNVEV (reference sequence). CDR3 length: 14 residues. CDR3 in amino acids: CASQKQYMNTEAFF. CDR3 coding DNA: TGTGCCAGCCAAAAACAGTACATGAACACTGAAGCTTTCTTT.

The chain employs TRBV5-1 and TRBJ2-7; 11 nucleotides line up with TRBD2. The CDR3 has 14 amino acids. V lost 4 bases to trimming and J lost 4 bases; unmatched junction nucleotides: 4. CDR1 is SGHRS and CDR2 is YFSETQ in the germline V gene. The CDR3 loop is CASSLTSGGYEQYF. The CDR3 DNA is TGCGCCAGCAGCCTCACTAGCGGGGGATACGAGCAGTACTTC.

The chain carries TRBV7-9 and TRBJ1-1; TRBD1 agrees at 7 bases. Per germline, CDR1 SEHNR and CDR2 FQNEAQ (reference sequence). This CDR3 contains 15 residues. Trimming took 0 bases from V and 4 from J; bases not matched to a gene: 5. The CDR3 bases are TGTGCCAGCAGCTTAGCACCGACAGGGACCACTGAAGCTTTCTTT. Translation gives CASSLAPTGTTEAFF.

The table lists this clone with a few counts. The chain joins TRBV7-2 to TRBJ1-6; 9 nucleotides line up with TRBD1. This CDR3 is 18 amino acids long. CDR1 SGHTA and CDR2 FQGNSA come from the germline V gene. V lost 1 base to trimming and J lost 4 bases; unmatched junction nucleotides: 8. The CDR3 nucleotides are TGTGCCAGCAGCTTAGGGGACAGGGCCATGTTTTATAATTCACCCCTCCACTTT. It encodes CASSLGDRAMFYNSPLHF.

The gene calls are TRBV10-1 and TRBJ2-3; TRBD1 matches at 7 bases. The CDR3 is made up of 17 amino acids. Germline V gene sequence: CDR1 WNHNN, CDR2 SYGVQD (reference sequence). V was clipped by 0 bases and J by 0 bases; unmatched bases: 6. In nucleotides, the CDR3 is TGCGCCAGCAGTGAGTCCGGGACAGCCATAAGCACAGATACGCAGTATTTT. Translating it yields CASSESGTAISTDTQYF.

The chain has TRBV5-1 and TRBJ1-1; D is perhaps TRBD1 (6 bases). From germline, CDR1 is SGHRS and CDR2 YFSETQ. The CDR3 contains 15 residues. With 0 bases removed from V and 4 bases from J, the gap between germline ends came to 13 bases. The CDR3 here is CASSLDGGAVTEAFF. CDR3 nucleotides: TGCGCCAGCAGCTTGGACGGGGGGGCCGTCACTGAAGCTTTCTTT.

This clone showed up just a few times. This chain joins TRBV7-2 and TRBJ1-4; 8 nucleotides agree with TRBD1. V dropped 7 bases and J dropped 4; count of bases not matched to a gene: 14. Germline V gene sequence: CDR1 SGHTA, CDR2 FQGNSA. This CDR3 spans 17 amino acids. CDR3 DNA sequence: TGTGCCAGCACCAGTCAAGAGACAGGGGACCGTAATGAAAAACTGTTTTTT. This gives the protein CASTSQETGDRNEKLFF.

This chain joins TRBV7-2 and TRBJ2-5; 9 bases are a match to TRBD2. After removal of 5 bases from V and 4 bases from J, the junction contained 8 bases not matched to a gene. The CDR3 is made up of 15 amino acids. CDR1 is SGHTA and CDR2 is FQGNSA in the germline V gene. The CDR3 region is CASSPRRGGGETQYF. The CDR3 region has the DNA TGTGCCAGCAGCCCCCGGCGGGGGGGCGGAGAGACCCAGTACTTC.

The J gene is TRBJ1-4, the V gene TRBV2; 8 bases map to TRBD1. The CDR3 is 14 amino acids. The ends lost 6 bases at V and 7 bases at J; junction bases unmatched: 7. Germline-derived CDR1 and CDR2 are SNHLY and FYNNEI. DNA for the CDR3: TGTGCCAGCAGGCCGACAGGGGTGGGTGAAAAACTGTTTTTT. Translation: CASRPTGVGEKLFF. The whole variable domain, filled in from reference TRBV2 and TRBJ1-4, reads EPEVTQTPSHQVTQMGQEVILRCVPISNHLYFYWYRQILGQKVEFLVSFYNNEISEKSEIFDDQFSVERPDGSNFTLKIRSTKLEDSAMYFCASRPTGVGEKLFFGSGTQLSVL.

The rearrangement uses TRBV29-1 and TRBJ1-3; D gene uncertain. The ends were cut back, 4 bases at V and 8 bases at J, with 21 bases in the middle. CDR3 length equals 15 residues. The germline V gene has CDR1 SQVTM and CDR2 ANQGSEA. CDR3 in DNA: TGCAGCGTTGTGGGCGGATCGGACCTCGGGGACACCATATATTTT. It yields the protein CSVVGGSDLGDTIYF.

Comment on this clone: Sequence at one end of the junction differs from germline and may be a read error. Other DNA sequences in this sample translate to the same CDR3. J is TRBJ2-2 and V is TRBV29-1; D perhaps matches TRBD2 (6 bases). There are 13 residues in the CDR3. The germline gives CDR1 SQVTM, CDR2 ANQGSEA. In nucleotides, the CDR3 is TGCAGCGTTGACATCTCGGGGGTCGGGGAGCTGTTTTTC. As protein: CSVDISGVGELFF.